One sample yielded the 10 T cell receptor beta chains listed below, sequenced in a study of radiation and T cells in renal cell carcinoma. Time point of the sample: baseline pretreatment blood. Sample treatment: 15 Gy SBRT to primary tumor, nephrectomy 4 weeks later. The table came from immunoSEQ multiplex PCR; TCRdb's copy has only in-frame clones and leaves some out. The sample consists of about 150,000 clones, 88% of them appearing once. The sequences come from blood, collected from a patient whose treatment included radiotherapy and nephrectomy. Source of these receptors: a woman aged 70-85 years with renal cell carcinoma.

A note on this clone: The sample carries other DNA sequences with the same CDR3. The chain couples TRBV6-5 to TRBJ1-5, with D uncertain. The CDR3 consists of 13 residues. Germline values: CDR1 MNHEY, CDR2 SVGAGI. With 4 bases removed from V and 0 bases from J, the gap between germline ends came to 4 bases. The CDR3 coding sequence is TGTGCCAGCAGTTCTCGTAGCAATCAGCCCCAGCATTTT. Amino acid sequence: CASSSRSNQPQHF.

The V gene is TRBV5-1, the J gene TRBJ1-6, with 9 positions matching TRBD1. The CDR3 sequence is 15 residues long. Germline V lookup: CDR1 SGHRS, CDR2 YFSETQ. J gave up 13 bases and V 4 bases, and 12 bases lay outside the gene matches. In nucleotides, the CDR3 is TGCGCCAGCAGCCTCGGGACAGGGAAGGGTGAGCCCCTCCACTTT. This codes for CASSLGTGKGEPLHF.

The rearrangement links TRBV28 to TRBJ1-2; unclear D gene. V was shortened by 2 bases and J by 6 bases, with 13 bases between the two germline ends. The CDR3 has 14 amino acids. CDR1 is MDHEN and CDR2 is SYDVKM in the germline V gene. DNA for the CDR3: TGTGCCAGCAGTTTAGAGCGCGCGATTAATGGCTACACCTTC. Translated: CASSLERAINGYTF.

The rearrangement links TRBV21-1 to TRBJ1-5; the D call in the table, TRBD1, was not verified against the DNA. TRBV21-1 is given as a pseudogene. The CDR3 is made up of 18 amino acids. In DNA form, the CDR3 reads TGTGCCAGCAGCAACTACGGACAGGGGGCGCGGAGCAATCAGCCCCAGCATTTT. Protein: CASSNYGQGARSNQPQHF.

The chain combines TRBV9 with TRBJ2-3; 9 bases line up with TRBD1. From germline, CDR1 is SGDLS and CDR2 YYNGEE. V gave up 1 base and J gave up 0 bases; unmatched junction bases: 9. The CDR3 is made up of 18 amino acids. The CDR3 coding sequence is TGTGCCAGCAGCGTACCCATGACAGGGGGATTTAGCACAGATACGCAGTATTTT. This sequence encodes CASSVPMTGGFSTDTQYF. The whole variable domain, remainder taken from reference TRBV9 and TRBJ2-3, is DSGVTQTPKHLITATGQRVTLRCSPRSGDLSVYWYQQSLDQGLQFLIQYYNGEERAKGNILERFSAQQFPDLHSELNLSSLELGDSALYFCASSVPMTGGFSTDTQYFGPGTRLTVL.

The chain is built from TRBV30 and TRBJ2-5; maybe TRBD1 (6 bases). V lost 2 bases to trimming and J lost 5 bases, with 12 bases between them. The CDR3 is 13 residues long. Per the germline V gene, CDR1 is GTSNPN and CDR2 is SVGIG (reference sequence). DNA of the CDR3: TGTGCCTGGAGTCTGTGGGGGCGGGAGACCCAGTACTTC. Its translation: CAWSLWGRETQYF. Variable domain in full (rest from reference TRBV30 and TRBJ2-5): SQTIHQWPATLVQPVGSPLSLECTVEGTSNPNLYWYRQAAGRGLQLLFYSVGIGQISSEVPQNLSASRPQDRQFILSSKKLLLSDSGFYLCAWSLWGRETQYFGPGTRLLVL.

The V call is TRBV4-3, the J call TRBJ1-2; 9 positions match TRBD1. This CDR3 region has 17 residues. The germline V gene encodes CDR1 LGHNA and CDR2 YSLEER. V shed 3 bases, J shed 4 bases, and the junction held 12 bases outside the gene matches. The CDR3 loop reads CASSQSAMGQGGYGYTF. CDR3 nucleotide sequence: TGCGCCAGCAGCCAGAGTGCGATGGGACAGGGTGGCTATGGCTACACCTTC.

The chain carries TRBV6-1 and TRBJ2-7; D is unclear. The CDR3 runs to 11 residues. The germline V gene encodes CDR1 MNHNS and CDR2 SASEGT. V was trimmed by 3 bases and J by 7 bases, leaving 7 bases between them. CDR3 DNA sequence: TGTGCCAGCAGTGAGCTGGCGGAGCAGTACTTC. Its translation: CASSELAEQYF.

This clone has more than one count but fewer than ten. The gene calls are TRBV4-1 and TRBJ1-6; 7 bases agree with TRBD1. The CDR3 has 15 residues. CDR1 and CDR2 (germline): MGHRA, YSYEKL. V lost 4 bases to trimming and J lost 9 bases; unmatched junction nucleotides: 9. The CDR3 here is CASSPEEGASSPLHF. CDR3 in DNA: TGCGCCAGCAGCCCAGAGGAGGGGGCATCTTCACCCCTCCACTTT.

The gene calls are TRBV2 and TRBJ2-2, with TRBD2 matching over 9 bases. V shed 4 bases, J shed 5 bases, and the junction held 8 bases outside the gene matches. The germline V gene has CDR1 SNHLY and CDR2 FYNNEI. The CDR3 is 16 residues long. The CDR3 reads CASSGRAGGGTGELFF. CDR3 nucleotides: TGTGCCAGCAGTGGCCGAGCGGGGGGCGGAACCGGGGAGCTGTTTTTT.